The count of the clone carrying this T cell receptor beta chain is one. As yet, its antigen is unknown. Assay used: immunoSEQ multiplex PCR; TCRdb lists only in-frame clones, some missing. The sample includes approximately 130,000 clones, 70% to 90% of them seen just once. V was clipped by 5 bases and J by 6 bases, with 14 bases between them. The CDR3 is 15 residues long. The V gene's germline CDR1 is MNHEY and CDR2 SVGAGI. This sample was taken from a study of T cell responses to AZD1222 COVID-19 vaccine. Study-wide results and caveats: With two AZD1222 doses given, Spike-specific TCR breadth and depth both rose. Donors were chiefly white British, with a greater number of females, and clonal diversity was perhaps underestimated.

J is TRBJ1-6 and V is TRBV6-5; D remains unclear. The sample consisted of peripheral blood, taken on day 0 of AZD1222 vaccination. The clonotype comes from an adult in good health. CDR3 residues: CASSRIRRGNSPLHF. The CDR3 DNA follows: TGTGCCAGCAGTAGGATCAGGCGGGGTAATTCACCCCTCCACTTT.